The text below deals with one TCR beta chain. Its antigen is currently unknown. The data stem from a study of OX40 agonist ivuxolimab in advanced cancers. As for the study in general: Dose-escalation patients were diagnosed with hepatocellular carcinoma, melanoma, renal cell cancer or head and neck cancer.

Blood sampling was done at baseline, cycle 4 day 1, and cycle 7 day 1. Broader study findings: The mean number of expanded clones was higher in CD8+ T cells than in CD4+. With doses of 0.1 to 3.0 mg/kg, CD4+ and CD8+ blood T cells had undergone clonal expansion by week 6.

Trimming shortened V by 3 bases and J by 6 bases, and 18 bases separated the two germline ends. In germline, CDR1 is LGHNT, CDR2 FRNRAP. This CDR3 is built from 15 residues. The method was immunoSEQ multiplex PCR; TCRdb's version includes in-frame clones alone and lacks a portion of them. Counted here are over 65,000 clones, approximately 90% occurring once; the ten biggest clones make up 9.5% to 12%. The chain carries TRBV12-5 and TRBJ2-7; D may be TRBD1 (6 bases). The sample was CD4+ or CD8+ T cells sorted from blood, taken in a trial of the OX40 agonist ivuxolimab. The clonotype was recovered from an adult with an advanced solid tumor such as melanoma, head and neck, liver or kidney cancer. CDR3 bases: TGTGCTAGTGGTTTCTGGGACACGGGGTGGGGCGAGCAGTACTTC. Protein sequence: CASGFWDTGWGEQYF.